These 25 T cell receptor beta chains originate from one sample sequenced in a study of CD8+ T cells in alopecia areata. cDNA prepared by RNA extraction and subsequent reverse transcription served as the template for sequencing. Data came from immunoSEQ multiplex PCR; TCRdb stores just in-frame clones and leaves some out. The data contain 130,000 to 150,000 clones, roughly 46% of them singletons. Sequencing used CD4+ T cells sorted from blood, obtained at week 0. Every receptor here comes from a human donor with alopecia areata.

J is TRBJ2-1 and V is TRBV11-1; 9 nucleotides match TRBD2. The length of the CDR3 is 16 residues. J was trimmed by 7 bases and V by 4 bases; bases with no gene match: 11. CDR1 is SGHAT, CDR2 FQDESV, per germline (reference sequence). The CDR3 sequence is CASSSRGLAGMNEQFF. In nucleotides, the CDR3 is TGTGCCAGCAGCTCACGGGGGCTAGCGGGAATGAATGAGCAGTTCTTC.

This clone was observed a handful of times. The genes are TRBV28 and TRBJ2-1; 10 bases are a match to TRBD2. Germline CDR1 MDHEN, CDR2 SYDVKM. CDR3 length: 16 residues. V was pared by 1 base and J by 1 base, with 1 base of the junction left unmatched. DNA for the CDR3: TGTGCCAGCAGTTTATCACTAGCGGGATCCTACAATGAGCAGTTCTTC. It encodes CASSLSLAGSYNEQFF. Based on the CDR3 plus reference TRBV28 and TRBJ2-1, the full variable domain is DVKVTQSSRYLVKRTGEKVFLECVQDMDHENMFWYRQDPGLGLRLIYFSYDVKMKEKGDIPEGYSVSREKKERFSLILESASTNQTSMYLCASSLSLAGSYNEQFFGPGTRLTVL.

The chain joins TRBV4-1 to TRBJ2-5; a possible D gene is TRBD1 (5 bases). Trimming took off 2 bases at V and 1 base at J, with 11 bases between the two ends. Germline V gene data show CDR1 as MGHRA and CDR2 as YSYEKL. This CDR3 region has 15 residues. CDR3 sequence: CASSQWGRLQETQYF. The CDR3 DNA reads TGCGCCAGCAGCCAATGGGGCAGGCTCCAAGAGACCCAGTACTTC.

This clone came up a few times. J is TRBJ2-7 and V is TRBV29-1; TRBD2 matches at 9 bases. This CDR3 is built from 13 residues. V shed 4 bases and J 4 bases; nucleotides not matched to a gene: 5. CDR1 SQVTM and CDR2 ANQGSEA come from the germline V gene. CDR3 region: CSVAAGGPYEQYF. The CDR3, as DNA: TGCAGCGTTGCGGCGGGAGGGCCTTACGAGCAGTACTTC.

The gene calls are TRBV18 and TRBJ1-1; no firm D call. Germline assignment: CDR1 KGHSH and CDR2 LQKENI. The CDR3 runs 13 residues. V gave up 1 base and J gave up 6 bases, with 9 bases separating them. The CDR3 loop reads CASSPLGYAEAFF. The CDR3 DNA reads TGTGCCAGCTCACCACTGGGTTACGCTGAAGCTTTCTTT.

The chain recombines TRBV4-2 with TRBJ2-3; tentatively, D is TRBD1 or TRBD2 (6 bases each). Germline V gene sequence: CDR1 LGHNA, CDR2 YNFKEQ. V lost 2 bases and J 3 bases, leaving 15 bases between the germline ends. The CDR3 totals 16 residues. CDR3: CASSQQGGRGTDTQYF. In nucleotides, the CDR3 is TGTGCCAGCAGCCAACAGGGAGGTAGGGGGACAGATACGCAGTATTTT.

This chain joins TRBV11-2 and TRBJ2-7; perhaps D is TRBD1 or TRBD2 (5 bases each). The CDR3 extends over 14 amino acids. CDR1 is SGHAT and CDR2 is FQNNGV in the germline V gene. Trimming stripped 4 bases from V and 1 base from J, with 11 bases between. The CDR3 reads CASSWDGRSYEQYF. DNA for the CDR3: TGTGCCAGCAGCTGGGACGGCCGATCCTACGAGCAGTACTTC. The full variable domain, with the rest looked up from reference TRBV11-2 and TRBJ2-7, is EAGVAQSPRYKIIEKRQSVAFWCNPISGHATLYWYQQILGQGPKLLIQFQNNGVVDDSQLPKDRFSAERLKGVDSTLKIQPAKLEDSAVYLCASSWDGRSYEQYFGPGTRLTVT.

A note on this clone: Other DNA sequences in this specimen translate into the identical CDR3. The chain links TRBV30 to TRBJ2-7; no firm D call. Trimming shortened V by 3 bases and J by 0 bases, and 3 bases separated the two germline ends. There are 11 residues in the CDR3. The germline CDR1 and CDR2 sequences are GTSNPN and SVGIG (reference sequence). CDR3 amino acids: CAWRDSYEQYF. The CDR3 bases are TGTGCCTGGAGGGACTCCTACGAGCAGTACTTC.

The genes are TRBV6-6 and TRBJ1-5; 8 bases are a match to TRBD1. The CDR3 contains 16 residues. Germline CDR1 MNHNY, CDR2 SVGAGI (reference sequence). The V gene end was trimmed by 5 bases and the J gene end by 2 bases; junction bases not matched to a gene: 8. The CDR3 here is CASSPRQGARNQPQHF. CDR3 sequence (DNA): TGTGCCAGCAGTCCCCGGCAGGGGGCACGCAATCAGCCCCAGCATTTT.

The chain is built from TRBV7-9 and TRBJ2-2; 7 nucleotides align to TRBD1. This CDR3 is built from 17 residues. V shed 0 bases, J shed 2 bases, and the junction held 6 bases outside the gene matches. Germline CDR1 is SEHNR and CDR2 is FQNEAQ (reference sequence). DNA of the CDR3: TGTGCCAGCAGCTTAGCCGACAGGGCGTTCAACACCGGGGAGCTGTTTTTT. It yields the protein CASSLADRAFNTGELFF.

This clone appeared a few times. This same CDR3 is encoded by further DNA sequences in the sample. This chain connects TRBV5-1 to TRBJ1-5; a weak D match, TRBD1 (6 bases). CDR3 length: 15 amino acids. Between the trimmed V and J ends, which lost 0 bases and 4 bases, there was a span of 11 bases. Germline V gives CDR1 SGHRS, CDR2 YFSETQ. The CDR3 DNA follows: TGCGCCAGCAGCTTGGTGGGGGCCGAGAATCAGCCCCAGCATTTT. This encodes CASSLVGAENQPQHF.

V and J are TRBV7-2 and TRBJ2-5, with TRBD1 as a possible D gene (5 bases). Between the trimmed V and J ends, which lost 1 base and 4 bases, there was a span of 10 bases. The germline CDR1 and CDR2 sequences are SGHTA and FQGNSA. The CDR3 runs to 14 residues. The DNA of the CDR3 is TGTGCCAGCAGCTTAGGGACAATTGGAGAGACCCAGTACTTC. Translating it yields CASSLGTIGETQYF.

The rearrangement joins TRBV29-1 to TRBJ1-2; D not certain. V was cut by 4 bases and J by 4 bases, with 10 bases left in between. The CDR3 loop spans 12 amino acids. Germline-derived CDR1 and CDR2 are SQVTM and ANQGSEA. This chain's CDR3 is CSVADDLYGYTF. The DNA of the CDR3 is TGCAGCGTTGCGGACGACCTCTATGGCTACACCTTC.

J is TRBJ2-1 and V is TRBV5-4, with D uncertain. This CDR3 comprises 15 residues. Germline V lookup: CDR1 SGHNT, CDR2 YYREEE (reference sequence). Trimming left V 0 bases short and J 0 bases short, with 7 bases between. The CDR3 region is CASSLDQSSYNEQFF. The CDR3 region has the DNA TGTGCCAGCAGCTTGGATCAGAGCTCCTACAATGAGCAGTTCTTC.

About this clone itself: The same CDR3 also results from other DNA sequences found in this sample. This chain connects TRBV20-1 to TRBJ2-5, with no clear D. Germline assignment: CDR1 DFQATT and CDR2 SNEGSKA (reference sequence). The CDR3 is made up of 10 amino acids. With 3 bases removed from V and 3 bases from J, the gap between germline ends came to 2 bases. CDR3: CSAREETQYF. Here the CDR3 DNA reads TGCAGTGCTAGGGAAGAGACCCAGTACTTC.

The V gene is TRBV5-4, the J gene TRBJ1-2; no definite D call. The CDR3 contains 14 residues. With 4 bases removed from V and 4 bases from J, the gap between germline ends came to 14 bases. From germline, CDR1 is SGHNT and CDR2 YYREEE (reference sequence). DNA of the CDR3: TGTGCCAGCAGCCCCTCGAGTGAAGGCTATGGCTACACCTTC. This gives the protein CASSPSSEGYGYTF.

V gene TRBV30 combines with J gene TRBJ2-7; 9 nucleotides match TRBD1. Germline V gene data show CDR1 as GTSNPN and CDR2 as SVGIG (reference sequence). The CDR3 runs to 14 residues. Trimming removed 4 bases from V and 2 bases from J; junction bases left unmatched: 6. CDR3 residues: CAWTNRGRAYEQYF. CDR3 coding DNA: TGTGCCTGGACAAACAGGGGGCGCGCCTACGAGCAGTACTTC. Together with reference TRBV30 and TRBJ2-7, the CDR3 gives the full variable domain: SQTIHQWPATLVQPVGSPLSLECTVEGTSNPNLYWYRQAAGRGLQLLFYSVGIGQISSEVPQNLSASRPQDRQFILSSKKLLLSDSGFYLCAWTNRGRAYEQYFGPGTRLTVT.

This clone was observed a few times. The chain couples TRBV5-1 to TRBJ1-3, with D maybe TRBD1 (5 bases). There are 16 residues in the CDR3. Trimming shortened V by 0 bases and J by 3 bases, and 13 bases separated the two germline ends. Germline-derived CDR1 and CDR2 are SGHRS and YFSETQ. The DNA for the CDR3 is TGCGCCAGCAGCTTGGACCCCGGGACGCGTGGAAACACCATATATTTT. It yields the protein CASSLDPGTRGNTIYF.

The chain combines TRBV29-1 with TRBJ2-7; D tentatively fits TRBD1 or TRBD2 (6 bases each). The CDR3 contains 17 residues. Between the trimmed V and J ends, which lost 1 base and 1 base, there was a span of 20 bases. CDR1 is SQVTM, CDR2 ANQGSEA, per germline. CDR3 residues: CSVEVEGGGTSSYEQYF. In DNA form, the CDR3 reads TGCAGCGTTGAAGTGGAGGGTGGGGGCACGTCTTCCTACGAGCAGTACTTC.

This clone was observed a few times. This chain links TRBV6-4 with TRBJ1-5, with TRBD1 matching over 7 bases. The CDR3 is made up of 14 amino acids. Germline CDR1 MRHNA, CDR2 SNTAGT. V gave up 6 bases and J gave up 4 bases; unmatched junction bases: 6. Here the CDR3 DNA reads TGTGCCAGCAGAACCGGGACAGCGAATCAGCCCCAGCATTTT. The encoded protein is CASRTGTANQPQHF.

This clone was detected a few times. The chain carries TRBV2 and TRBJ1-2; 12 nucleotides agree with TRBD1. Per germline, CDR1 SNHLY and CDR2 FYNNEI. V lost 2 bases, J lost 8 bases, and 6 bases stayed unmatched. The CDR3 runs to 15 residues. CDR3 in amino acids: CASSERAGTGGGYTF. CDR3 sequence (DNA): TGTGCCAGCAGTGAACGGGCCGGGACAGGGGGCGGCTACACCTTC.

This clone has just a few counts. The rearrangement links TRBV6-1 to TRBJ2-1, with D uncertain. Germline CDR1 is MNHNS and CDR2 is SASEGT. V was shortened by 8 bases and J by 6 bases, with 8 bases between the two germline ends. The CDR3 runs 11 residues. The CDR3 is CASQVSNEQFF. As DNA, the CDR3 is TGTGCCAGCCAGGTATCCAATGAGCAGTTCTTC.

This chain joins TRBV6-5 and TRBJ1-4; D is perhaps TRBD1 (6 bases). Germline CDR1 is MNHEY and CDR2 is SVGAGI. There are 14 residues in the CDR3. V lost 6 bases and J 8 bases, leaving 16 bases between the germline ends. For the CDR3, the DNA is TGTGCCAGCAGACAGGGAAATGGTCGGGAAAAACTGTTTTTT. This sequence encodes CASRQGNGREKLFF.

The table lists this clone with a count of one. V gene TRBV28 combines with J gene TRBJ1-1; perhaps TRBD1 as D (6 bases). There are 14 residues in the CDR3. Germline V gene lookup returns CDR1 MDHEN and CDR2 SYDVKM. Deletions cut 2 bases from V and 3 bases from J, with 10 bases between. The CDR3 is CASSLNRADTEAFF. In DNA form, the CDR3 reads TGTGCCAGCAGTTTAAACAGGGCGGACACTGAAGCTTTCTTT.

The J gene is TRBJ2-1, the V gene TRBV29-1; TRBD1 aligns across 8 bases. Germline V CDR1 and CDR2: SQVTM, ANQGSEA. Trimming removed 7 bases from V and 10 bases from J; junction bases left unmatched: 6. This CDR3 is 11 amino acids long. CDR3 loop: CSAGQGGEQFF. The CDR3 DNA is TGCAGCGCCGGACAGGGCGGCGAGCAGTTCTTC.